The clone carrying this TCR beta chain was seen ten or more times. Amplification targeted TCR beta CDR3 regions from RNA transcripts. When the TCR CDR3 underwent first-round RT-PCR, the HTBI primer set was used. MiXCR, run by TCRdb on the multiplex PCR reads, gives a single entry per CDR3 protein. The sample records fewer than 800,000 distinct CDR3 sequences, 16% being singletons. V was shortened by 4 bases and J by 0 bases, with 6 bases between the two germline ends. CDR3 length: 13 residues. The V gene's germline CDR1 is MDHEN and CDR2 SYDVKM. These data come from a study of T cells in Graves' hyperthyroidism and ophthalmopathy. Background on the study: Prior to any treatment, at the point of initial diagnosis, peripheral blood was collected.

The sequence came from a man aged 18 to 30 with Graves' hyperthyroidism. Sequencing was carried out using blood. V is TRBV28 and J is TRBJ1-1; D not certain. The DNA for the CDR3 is TGTGCCAGCAGTTCCGACATGAACACTGAAGCTTTCTTT. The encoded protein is CASSSDMNTEAFF.